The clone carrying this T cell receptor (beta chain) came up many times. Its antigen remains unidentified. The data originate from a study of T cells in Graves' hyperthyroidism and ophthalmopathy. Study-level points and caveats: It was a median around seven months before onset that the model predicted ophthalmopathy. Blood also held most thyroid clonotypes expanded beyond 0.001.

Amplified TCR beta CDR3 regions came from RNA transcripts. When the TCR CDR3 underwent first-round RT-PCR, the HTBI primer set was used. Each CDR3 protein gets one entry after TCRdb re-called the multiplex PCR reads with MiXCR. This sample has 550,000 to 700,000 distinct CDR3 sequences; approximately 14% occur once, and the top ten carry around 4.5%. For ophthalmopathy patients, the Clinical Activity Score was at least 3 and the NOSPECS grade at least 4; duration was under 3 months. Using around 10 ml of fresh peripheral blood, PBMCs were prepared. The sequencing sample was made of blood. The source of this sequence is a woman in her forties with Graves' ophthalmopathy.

CDR3 in amino acids: CASSQLRLYEQYF. The CDR3 DNA sequence: TGTGCCAGCAGCCAGCTACGCCTGTACGAGCAGTACTTC. This chain links TRBV6-5 with TRBJ2-7; D uncertain. In germline, CDR1 is MNHEY, CDR2 SVGAGI. This CDR3 contains 13 residues. V was cut by 6 bases and J by 4 bases, with 13 bases left in between.